Presented here are 21 T cell receptor beta chains from one specimen sequenced in a study of blood T cell repertoires in COVID-19. Assay: immunoSEQ multiplex PCR; the TCRdb copy retains only in-frame clones and omits some. This table holds about 270,000 clones, around 84% found once. What was sequenced was PBMCs or T cells enriched from blood (not recorded which). The receptors were gathered from a man younger than 35 who had recovered from COVID-19.

The chain combines TRBV6-5 with TRBJ2-7, with D perhaps matching TRBD1 (5 bases). V lost 3 bases and J 1 base, leaving 13 bases between the germline ends. Germline CDR1 reads MNHEY; CDR2 reads SVGAGI. This CDR3 comprises 15 residues. This CDR3 is CASSYLQGWSYEQYF. CDR3 nucleotide sequence: TGTGCCAGCAGTTATCTCCAGGGATGGTCCTACGAGCAGTACTTC.

J is TRBJ2-3 and V is TRBV2; 8 bases align to TRBD2. The CDR3 is made up of 15 amino acids. Trimming took 6 bases from V and 3 from J; bases not matched to a gene: 8. Germline V gene sequence: CDR1 SNHLY, CDR2 FYNNEI. CDR3 coding DNA: TGTGCCAGCAGAAAAGGACTAGCTTCTACAGATACGCAGTATTTT. Protein: CASRKGLASTDTQYF.

The chain is built from TRBV24-1 and TRBJ2-7; TRBD1 agrees at 8 bases. The CDR3 is 15 residues long. Losses at the gene ends were 4 bases for V and 0 bases for J; bases not matched to a gene: 4. Looked up from germline, CDR1 is KGHDR and CDR2 is SFDVKD. CDR3 DNA sequence: TGTGCCACCAGTGAAGGGACAGGAGCCTCCTACGAGCAGTACTTC. Translating gives CATSEGTGASYEQYF.

The chain couples TRBV5-4 to TRBJ2-5, with TRBD2 matching over 15 bases. The germline gives CDR1 SGHNT, CDR2 YYREEE (reference sequence). Trimming removed 4 bases from V and 3 bases from J; junction bases left unmatched: 10. This CDR3 region has 18 residues. As DNA, the CDR3 is TGTGCCAGCAGCCCATCTTGGACTAGCGGGAGGGCCAAAGAGACCCAGTACTTC. It translates to CASSPSWTSGRAKETQYF.

This chain joins TRBV3-1 (or the pseudogene TRBV3-2) and TRBJ1-6; weak D call: TRBD1 (5 bases). Trimming cost V 4 bases and J 5 bases, with 9 bases left between them. The CDR3 sequence is 14 residues long. CDR1 is LGHDT and CDR2 is YNNKEL in the germline V gene (reference sequence). The CDR3 sequence: CASSPQDNNSPLHF. The DNA for the CDR3 is TGTGCCAGCAGCCCACAGGATAATAATTCACCCCTCCACTTT.

This chain joins TRBV7-2 and TRBJ2-3; D unresolved. CDR3 size: 17 residues. CDR1 is SGHTA, CDR2 FQGNSA, per germline. Deletions cut 3 bases from V and 4 bases from J, with 20 bases between. CDR3 in DNA: TGTGCCAGCAGCTTCCATACCATCAAAGGAGCTCCAGATACGCAGTATTTT. Translated, it gives CASSFHTIKGAPDTQYF.

This clone has just one count. The chain has TRBV25-1 and TRBJ1-6, with a possible D match to TRBD1 (5 bases). The CDR3 sequence is 14 residues long. Per the germline V gene, CDR1 is MGHDK and CDR2 is SYGVNS. V was clipped by 6 bases and J by 4 bases, with 10 bases between them. CDR3 residues: CASRAGGYNSPLHF. As DNA, the CDR3 is TGTGCCAGCAGGGCGGGGGGGTATAATTCACCCCTCCACTTT.

The chain recombines TRBV5-6 with TRBJ1-2, with D possibly being TRBD1 (5 bases). V lost 2 bases and J 1 base, leaving 6 bases between the germline ends. Germline V CDR1 and CDR2: SGHDT, YYEEEE. The CDR3 has 13 residues. The CDR3, as DNA: TGTGCCAGCAGCTTTGACAGTAACTATGGCTACACCTTC. Residues: CASSFDSNYGYTF.

The J gene is TRBJ1-3, the V gene TRBV5-1, with 8 bases aligning to TRBD1. V dropped 4 bases and J dropped 4; count of bases not matched to a gene: 4. Germline V lookup: CDR1 SGHRS, CDR2 YFSETQ. This CDR3 spans 14 amino acids. In nucleotides, the CDR3 is TGCGCCAGCAGCGTGACAGGGGAAGGAAACACCATATATTTT. Translated, it gives CASSVTGEGNTIYF.

The chain recombines TRBV28 with TRBJ1-1, with TRBD1 as a possible D gene (5 bases). V was pared by 3 bases and J by 1 base, with 9 bases between. CDR1 and CDR2 from the germline V gene are MDHEN and SYDVKM. The CDR3 length is 14 residues. The CDR3 protein is CASSLGPRNTEAFF. CDR3 DNA: TGTGCCAGCAGTTTGGGGCCGAGGAACACTGAAGCTTTCTTT. The full variable domain, its missing parts supplied by reference TRBV28 and TRBJ1-1, is DVKVTQSSRYLVKRTGEKVFLECVQDMDHENMFWYRQDPGLGLRLIYFSYDVKMKEKGDIPEGYSVSREKKERFSLILESASTNQTSMYLCASSLGPRNTEAFFGQGTRLTVV.

This chain joins TRBV11-2 and TRBJ1-1, with a possible D match to TRBD1 (6 bases). Germline V gene sequence: CDR1 SGHAT, CDR2 FQNNGV. CDR3 length: 13 residues. V lost 5 bases to trimming and J lost 8 bases, with 15 bases between them. CDR3 residues: CASSDHRVSEAFF. The CDR3 DNA reads TGTGCCAGCAGCGATCACAGGGTCTCGGAAGCTTTCTTT.

V gene TRBV23-1 combines with J gene TRBJ2-7; D not resolved. Being an ORF, TRBV23-1 has a function that is uncertain. Deletions cut 2 bases from V and 1 base from J, with 9 bases between. The CDR3 runs to 14 residues. The CDR3 reads CASSQPRASYEQYF. The CDR3 nucleotides are TGCGCCAGCAGTCAACCTCGAGCATCCTACGAGCAGTACTTC.

The chain employs TRBV11-2 and TRBJ2-3; the match to TRBD2 covers 8 bases. Germline CDR1 reads SGHAT; CDR2 reads FQNNGV. The trim removed 5 bases at V and 5 bases at J, leaving 15 bases unmatched. There are 17 residues in the CDR3. In nucleotides, the CDR3 is TGTGCCAGCAGCCTGGCTATGGCGGGAGGAGGGGGAGATACGCAGTATTTT. It is translated as CASSLAMAGGGGDTQYF.

The chain has TRBV11-2 and TRBJ1-2, with D tentatively TRBD1 (5 bases). The ends were cut back, 5 bases at V and 3 bases at J, with 16 bases in the middle. CDR1 and CDR2 (germline): SGHAT, FQNNGV. The CDR3 has 15 residues. In nucleotides, the CDR3 is TGTGCCAGCAGCCCGCCGACGCGGGGGGACTATGGCTACACCTTC. Translation gives CASSPPTRGDYGYTF.

The genes are TRBV19 and TRBJ1-1, with 7 bases matching TRBD1. The J segment lost 1 base and the V segment lost 0 bases, leaving 2 bases of the junction unmatched. The CDR3 length is 15 residues. Germline V gene lookup returns CDR1 LNHDA and CDR2 SQIVND (reference sequence). The CDR3 nucleotides read TGTGCCAGTAGTATAGATCGGGACAGGAACACTGAAGCTTTCTTT. Protein: CASSIDRDRNTEAFF.

The rearrangement joins TRBV5-4 to TRBJ2-6; TRBD1 aligns across 7 bases. The CDR3 sequence is 15 residues long. V gave up 3 bases and J gave up 2 bases; unmatched junction bases: 2. Germline CDR1 is SGHNT and CDR2 is YYREEE (reference sequence). CDR3 residues: CASSYGQAGANVLTF. The CDR3 region has the DNA TGTGCCAGCAGCTATGGACAGGCTGGGGCCAACGTCCTGACTTTC. The variable domain in full, with the rest retrieved from reference TRBV5-4 and TRBJ2-6, is ETGVTQSPTHLIKTRGQQVTLRCSSQSGHNTVSWYQQALGQGPQFIFQYYREEENGRGNFPPRFSGLQFPNYSSELNVNALELDDSALYLCASSYGQAGANVLTFGAGSRLTVL.

This chain uses TRBV5-4 with TRBJ1-6; 7 bases match TRBD1. Germline-derived CDR1 and CDR2 are SGHNT and YYREEE (reference sequence). The CDR3 loop spans 15 amino acids. V gave up 9 bases and J gave up 3 bases; unmatched junction bases: 9. The CDR3 sequence is CATASGQDYNSPLHF. The CDR3 DNA reads TGTGCCACCGCGTCCGGACAGGACTATAATTCACCCCTCCACTTT.

The V gene is TRBV5-1, the J gene TRBJ2-5; 10 positions match TRBD2. The CDR3 is 16 residues long. Per germline, CDR1 SGHRS and CDR2 YFSETQ. The J segment lost 3 bases and the V segment lost 0 bases, leaving 5 bases of the junction unmatched. CDR3 loop: CASSLAPLAGEETQYF. CDR3 DNA sequence: TGCGCCAGCAGCTTGGCCCCGCTAGCGGGAGAAGAGACCCAGTACTTC.

This chain joins TRBV18 and TRBJ1-1; no definite D call. The CDR3 contains 14 residues. Germline CDR1 reads KGHSH; CDR2 reads LQKENI. V gave up 3 bases and J gave up 8 bases, with 16 bases separating them. The CDR3 spells CASSPIREALEAFF. The CDR3, as DNA: TGTGCCAGCTCACCTATAAGAGAAGCCCTCGAAGCTTTCTTT.

This chain joins TRBV6-1 and TRBJ2-7; the match to TRBD1 covers 9 bases. This CDR3 has 15 amino acids. The J segment lost 7 bases and the V segment lost 2 bases, leaving 9 bases of the junction unmatched. Germline V lookup: CDR1 MNHNS, CDR2 SASEGT. CDR3 bases: TGTGCCAGCAGTGAAATCCGGGACAGGGATTGGGAGCAGTACTTC. It codes for CASSEIRDRDWEQYF.

The rearrangement uses TRBV19 and TRBJ1-1; no clear D gene. The CDR3 is 12 residues long. V gave up 3 bases and J gave up 3 bases, with 5 bases separating them. The germline V gene has CDR1 LNHDA and CDR2 SQIVND (reference sequence). The CDR3 loop reads CASSISYTEAFF. The CDR3 DNA follows: TGTGCCAGTAGTATTTCTTACACTGAAGCTTTCTTT. Supplemented by reference TRBV19 and TRBJ1-1, the full variable domain reads DGGITQSPKYLFRKEGQNVTLSCEQNLNHDAMYWYRQDPGQGLRLIYYSQIVNDFQKGDIAEGYSVSREKKESFPLTVTSAQKNPTAFYLCASSISYTEAFFGQGTRLTVV.